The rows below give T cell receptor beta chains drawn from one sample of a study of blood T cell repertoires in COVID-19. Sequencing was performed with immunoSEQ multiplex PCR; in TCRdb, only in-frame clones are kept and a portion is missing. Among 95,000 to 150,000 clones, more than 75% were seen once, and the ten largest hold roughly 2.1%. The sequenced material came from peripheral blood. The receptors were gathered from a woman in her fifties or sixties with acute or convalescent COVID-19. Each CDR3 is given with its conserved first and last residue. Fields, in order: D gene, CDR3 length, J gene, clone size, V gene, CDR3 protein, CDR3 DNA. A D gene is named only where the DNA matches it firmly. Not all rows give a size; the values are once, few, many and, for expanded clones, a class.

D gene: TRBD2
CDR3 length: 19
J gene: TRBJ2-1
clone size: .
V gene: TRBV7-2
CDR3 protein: CASSGHRKGTSGAYNEQFF
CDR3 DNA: TGTGCCAGCAGCGGCCACCGGAAAGGGACTAGCGGGGCCTACAATGAGCAGTTCTTC

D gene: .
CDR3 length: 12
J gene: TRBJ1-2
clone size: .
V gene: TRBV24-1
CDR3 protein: CATRDSDRGYTF
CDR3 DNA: TGTGCCACCAGGGACAGCGATCGGGGCTACACCTTC

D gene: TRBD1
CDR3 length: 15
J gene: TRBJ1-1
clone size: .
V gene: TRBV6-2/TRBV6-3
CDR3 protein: CASSYSGQGYTEAFF
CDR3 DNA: TGTGCCAGCAGTTACTCGGGACAGGGGTACACTGAAGCTTTCTTT

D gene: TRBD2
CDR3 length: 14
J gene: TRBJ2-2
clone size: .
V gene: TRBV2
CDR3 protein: CASRRRELGGELFF
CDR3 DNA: TGTGCCAGCAGGCGGCGGGAGTTAGGCGGGGAGCTGTTTTTT

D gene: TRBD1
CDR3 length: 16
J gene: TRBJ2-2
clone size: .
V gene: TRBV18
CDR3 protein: CASSPLGTAYTGELFF
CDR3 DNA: TGTGCCAGCTCACCTCTAGGGACAGCTTACACCGGGGAGCTGTTTTTT

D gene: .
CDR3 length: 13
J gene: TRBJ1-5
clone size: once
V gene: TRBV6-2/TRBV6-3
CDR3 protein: CASSYIGNQPQHF
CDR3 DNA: TGTGCCAGCAGTTACATCGGCAATCAGCCCCAGCATTTT

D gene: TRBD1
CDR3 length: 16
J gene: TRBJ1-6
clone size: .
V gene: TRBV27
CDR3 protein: CASSLSDRPRGSPLHF
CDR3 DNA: TGTGCCAGCAGTTTATCGGACAGGCCAAGAGGCTCACCCCTCCACTTT

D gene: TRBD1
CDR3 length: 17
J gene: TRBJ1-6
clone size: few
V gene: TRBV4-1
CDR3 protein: CASSQYSGTGDNSPLHF
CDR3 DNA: TGCGCCAGCAGCCAATACTCCGGGACAGGGGATAATTCACCCCTCCACTTT

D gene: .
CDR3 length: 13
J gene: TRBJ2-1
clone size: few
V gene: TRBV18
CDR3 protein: CASSPRPDNEQFF
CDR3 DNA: TGTGCCAGCTCACCACGGCCTGACAATGAGCAGTTCTTC

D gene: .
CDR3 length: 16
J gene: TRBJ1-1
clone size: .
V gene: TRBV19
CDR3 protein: CASSIRFQGMNTEAFF
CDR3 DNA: TGTGCCAGTAGTATTCGGTTTCAGGGGATGAACACTGAAGCTTTCTTT

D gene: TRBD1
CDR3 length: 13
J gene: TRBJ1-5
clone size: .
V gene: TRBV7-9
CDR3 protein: CASSAGQDQPQHF
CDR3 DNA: TGTGCCAGCAGCGCGGGACAGGATCAGCCCCAGCATTTT

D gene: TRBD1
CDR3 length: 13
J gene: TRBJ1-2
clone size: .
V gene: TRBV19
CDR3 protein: CASSGQGAGGYTF
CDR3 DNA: TGTGCCAGTAGCGGACAGGGGGCAGGTGGCTACACCTTC

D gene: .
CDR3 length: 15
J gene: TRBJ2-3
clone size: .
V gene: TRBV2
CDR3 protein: CASSGGRTSTDTQYF
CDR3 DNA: TGTGCCAGCAGTGGGGGCCGCACTAGCACAGATACGCAGTATTTT

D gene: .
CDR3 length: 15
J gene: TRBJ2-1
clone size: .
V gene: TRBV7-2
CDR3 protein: CASSARGTAYNEQFF
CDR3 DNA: TGTGCCAGCAGCGCCCGCGGGACAGCCTACAATGAGCAGTTCTTC

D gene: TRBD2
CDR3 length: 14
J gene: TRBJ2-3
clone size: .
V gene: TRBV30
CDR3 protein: CAWSPGLAADTQYF
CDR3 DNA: TGTGCCTGGAGTCCCGGACTAGCGGCAGATACGCAGTATTTT

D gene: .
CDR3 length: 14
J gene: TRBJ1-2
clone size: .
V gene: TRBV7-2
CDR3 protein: CASSLNGGLGGYTF
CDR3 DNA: TGTGCCAGCAGCTTAAACGGCGGCCTCGGTGGCTACACCTTC

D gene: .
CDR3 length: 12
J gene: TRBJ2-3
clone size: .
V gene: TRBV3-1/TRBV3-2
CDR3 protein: CASSPSTDTQYF
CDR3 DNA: TGTGCCAGCAGCCCTAGCACAGATACGCAGTATTTT

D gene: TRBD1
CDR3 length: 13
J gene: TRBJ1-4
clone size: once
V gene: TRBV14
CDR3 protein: CASRRQGEEKLFF
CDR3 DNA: TGTGCCAGCAGGCGACAGGGGGAGGAAAAACTGTTTTTT

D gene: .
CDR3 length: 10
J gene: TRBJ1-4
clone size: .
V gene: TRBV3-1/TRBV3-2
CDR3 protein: CASSQAGQFF
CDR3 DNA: TGTGCCAGCAGCCAAGCGGGACAATTTTTT

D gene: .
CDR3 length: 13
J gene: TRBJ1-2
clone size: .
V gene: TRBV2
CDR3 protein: CASREDRSYGYTF
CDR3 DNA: TGTGCCAGCAGGGAAGACAGGTCCTATGGCTACACCTTC

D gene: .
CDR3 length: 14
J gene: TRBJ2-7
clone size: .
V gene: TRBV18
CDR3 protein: CASSQQGTYYEQYF
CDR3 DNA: TGTGCCAGCTCCCAGCAGGGCACCTACTACGAGCAGTACTTC

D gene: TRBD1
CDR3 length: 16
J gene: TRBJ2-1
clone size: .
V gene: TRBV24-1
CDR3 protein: CATSETGQGLNNEQFF
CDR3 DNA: TGTGCCACCAGTGAGACGGGACAGGGACTAAACAATGAGCAGTTCTTC

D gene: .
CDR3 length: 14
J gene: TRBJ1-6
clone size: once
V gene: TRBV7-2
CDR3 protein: CASSPYFGNSPLHF
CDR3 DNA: TGTGCCAGCAGCCCTTACTTCGGTAATTCACCCCTCCACTTT

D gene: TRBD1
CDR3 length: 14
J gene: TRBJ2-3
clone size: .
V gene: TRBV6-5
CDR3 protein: CASSRTGGTDTQYF
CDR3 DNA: TGTGCCAGCAGTCGGACAGGGGGCACAGATACGCAGTATTTT

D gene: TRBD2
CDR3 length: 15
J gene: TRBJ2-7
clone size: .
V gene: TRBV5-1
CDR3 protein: CASSPNAGGPVEQYF
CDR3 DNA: TGCGCCAGCAGCCCTAACGCGGGAGGGCCGGTCGAGCAGTACTTC

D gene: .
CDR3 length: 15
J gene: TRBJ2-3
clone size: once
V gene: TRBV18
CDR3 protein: CASSPLADRTDTQYF
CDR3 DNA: TGTGCCAGCTCACCACTAGCGGACCGCACAGATACGCAGTATTTT

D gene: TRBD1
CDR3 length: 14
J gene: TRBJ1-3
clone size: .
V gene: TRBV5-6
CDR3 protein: CASRYGQAGNTIYF
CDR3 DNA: TGTGCCAGCAGATATGGACAGGCTGGAAACACCATATATTTT

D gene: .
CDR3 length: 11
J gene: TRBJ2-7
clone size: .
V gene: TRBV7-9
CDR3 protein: CASTRGNEQYF
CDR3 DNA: TGTGCCAGCACCCGGGGTAACGAGCAGTACTTC

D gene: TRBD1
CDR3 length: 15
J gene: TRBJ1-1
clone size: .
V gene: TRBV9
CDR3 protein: CASSVGTGAYTEAFF
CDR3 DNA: TGTGCCAGCAGCGTAGGTACAGGGGCTTACACTGAAGCTTTCTTT

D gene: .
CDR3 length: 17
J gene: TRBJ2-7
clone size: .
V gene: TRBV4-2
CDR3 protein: CASSQDLAEGSPYEQYF
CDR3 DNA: TGTGCCAGCAGCCAAGATTTGGCGGAGGGGTCCCCCTACGAGCAGTACTTC

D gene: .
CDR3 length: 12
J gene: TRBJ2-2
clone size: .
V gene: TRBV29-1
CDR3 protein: CSVEAVTGELFF
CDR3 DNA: TGCAGCGTTGAAGCGGTAACCGGGGAGCTGTTTTTT

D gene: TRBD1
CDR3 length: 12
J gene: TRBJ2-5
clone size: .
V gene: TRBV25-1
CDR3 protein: CASGQGWETQYF
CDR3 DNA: TGTGCCAGCGGACAGGGGTGGGAGACCCAGTACTTC

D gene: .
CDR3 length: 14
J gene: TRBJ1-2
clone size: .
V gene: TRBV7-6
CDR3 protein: CASSLAGGADGYTF
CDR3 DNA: TGTGCCAGCAGCTTAGCGGGGGGGGCGGATGGCTACACCTTC

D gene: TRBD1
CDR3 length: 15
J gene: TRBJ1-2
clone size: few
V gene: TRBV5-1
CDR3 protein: CASSSPGQGHYGYTF
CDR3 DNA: TGCGCCAGCAGCTCACCGGGACAGGGTCACTATGGCTACACCTTC

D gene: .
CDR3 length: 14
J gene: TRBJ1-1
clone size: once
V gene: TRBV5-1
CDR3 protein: CASSLARGDTEAFF
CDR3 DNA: TGCGCCAGCAGCTTGGCCCGGGGTGACACTGAAGCTTTCTTT

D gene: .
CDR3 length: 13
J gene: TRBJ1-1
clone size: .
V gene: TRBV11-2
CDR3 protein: CASSQQQNTEAFF
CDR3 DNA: TGTGCCAGCAGCCAACAACAGAACACTGAAGCTTTCTTT

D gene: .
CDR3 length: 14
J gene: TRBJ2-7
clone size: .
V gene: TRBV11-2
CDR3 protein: CASSATATGYEQYF
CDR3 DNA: TGTGCCAGCAGCGCAACGGCGACAGGCTACGAGCAGTACTTC

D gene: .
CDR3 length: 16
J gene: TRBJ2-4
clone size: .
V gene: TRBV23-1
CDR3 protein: CASNSTGRGAKNIQYF
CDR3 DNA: TGCGCCAGCAATTCGACTGGTCGGGGAGCCAAAAACATTCAGTACTTC

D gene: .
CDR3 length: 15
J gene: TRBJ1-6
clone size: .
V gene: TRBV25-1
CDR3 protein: CASSPGSSYNSPLHF
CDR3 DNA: TGTGCCAGCAGTCCGGGGAGCTCCTATAATTCACCCCTCCACTTT

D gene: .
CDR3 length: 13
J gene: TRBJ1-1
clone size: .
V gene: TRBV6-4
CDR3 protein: CASSEEENTEAFF
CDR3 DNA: TGTGCCAGCAGCGAAGAGGAGAACACTGAAGCTTTCTTT

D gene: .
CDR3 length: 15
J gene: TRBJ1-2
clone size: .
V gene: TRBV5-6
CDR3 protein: CASSLEVTGTYGYTF
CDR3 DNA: TGTGCCAGCAGCTTGGAAGTTACCGGTACCTATGGCTACACCTTC